The entry below describes one T cell receptor (beta chain). A junction end diverges from the germline sequence, so it may reflect a read error. The CDR3 spans 12 residues. Germline V gene lookup returns CDR1 MGHRA and CDR2 YSYEKL. This sample was included in a study of cytomegalovirus exposure and HLA in healthy donors. PCR involved 60 Vbeta and 13 Jbeta primers. TCRdb keeps only in-frame clones here, not all; method: immunoSEQ multiplex PCR. This sample has 150,000 to 200,000 clones, with approximately 81% found just once. Donors sampled were nominally healthy, though unrecorded immune exposures were likely.

This TCR was sampled from a woman aged 25 to 39 in good health and CMV-seronegative. The chain recombines TRBV4-1 with TRBJ2-4, with unresolved D. The sequencing input was PBMCs. The CDR3 DNA reads as TGCGCCAGCAGCCAAGGCGCAAACAGTCAGTACTTC. Protein sequence: CASSQGANSQYF.